This TCR beta chain appears in the sequencing data of a study of cytomegalovirus exposure and HLA in healthy donors listed by TCRdb under 2017. About the investigation overall: A later analysis indicated that the 110 or so validation repertoires were generated on the platform also employed for the 720 or so repertoires of the first cohort. The aim of the study was to test whether cataloging public T cell receptors could identify signatures of past pathogen exposure. A separate validation cohort of over 95 different subjects was used in addition to the approximately 700-subject first cohort. To predict cytomegalovirus infection status, the study combined high-throughput TCR immunosequencing, statistical association of individual TCRs with disease status, and machine learning.

V and J lose 3 bases and 7 bases, and a span of 19 bases separates them. Sequences MGHRA (CDR1) and YSYEKL (CDR2) are obtained from the germline V gene. The CDR3 measures 17 amino acids from cysteine to phenylalanine. Only the CDR3 part of the read is kept: 51 bases, read in frame from the first base. The donors were included in the validation cohort of 130 or so subjects, a group kept apart from the roughly 690-subject first cohort. Notes on this clone: Its cognate antigen has yet to be identified. The sample holds no much larger clone one base away, and base qualities are not on file.

The library relied on the immunoSEQ multiplex PCR assay. In the original analysis: To diagnose cytomegalovirus status from the catalog of TCR beta chain sequences, a statistical classification framework was built. Here the immuneACCESS table is served through TCRdb, limited to in-frame sequences with V and J called. Missing clones are a known gap in these copies; in checked studies unresolved V genes cover under half, and the rest lacks a known reason. The V and J calls and the clone size are those of that table, but D and trimming were determined from the DNA. The sample table contains some 120,000 clones; only one count was recorded for roughly 89% of them. The ten most abundant clones make up under 2% of the sample. Study-wide conclusions, independent of this receptor: Cytomegalovirus status was reported to be diagnosed by the classifier with high specificity and sensitivity in both the original and validation cohorts. A later analysis lacked HLA typing for the validation cohort, so it scored co-occurrence in that cohort across all 130 or so repertoires. In a later analysis, TCRs clustered in the first cohort were found to also tend to co-occur in the 130 or so validation repertoires, with 85% to 95% of cluster scores above 0. A total of 150 to 200 TCR beta chains were listed by the study as associated with cytomegalovirus. According to the authors, the approach could potentially be generalized to other disease states and immunological phenotypes. Three of the identified cytomegalovirus-associated TCR beta chains were confirmed in vitro to be specific for cytomegalovirus antigens. Most TCR sequences were observed very rarely across donors, whereas some public TCRs were present in many individuals.

The sequence was obtained from a woman under 30 in good health and CMV-seronegative. The chain employs TRBV4-1 and TRBJ1-6; a weak D assignment points to TRBD1 (6 bases agree). The specimen sequenced was PBMCs. The DNA is TGCGCCAGCAGCCAGGCGCTACAGGGCTCTCGGAATTCACCCCTCCACTTT. Translated, it reads CASSQALQGSRNSPLHF.